This entry lists 2 T cell receptor beta chains sequenced from one sample in a study of T cell repertoires in cytomegalovirus infection. TCRdb re-analysed the reads in MiXCR, keeping a single row per CDR3 protein. In the table there are approximately 500,000 distinct CDR3 sequences, approximately 17% of which are singletons. Sequences were obtained from CD8+ T cells from PBMCs. The receptors were sampled from a human donor in good health (CMV status not recorded). Some clones in this sample may be carry-over from other donors' samples.

This clonotype was picked up a small number of times. The chain is built from TRBV5-4 and TRBJ1-2, with 11 bases lining up with TRBD1. The CDR3 covers 16 residues. Germline-derived CDR1 and CDR2 are SGHNT and YYREEE (reference sequence). Losses at the gene ends were 5 bases for V and 8 bases for J; bases not matched to a gene: 14. CDR3 sequence (DNA): TGTGCCAGCAGAGCCCCCGGGACAGGGGGAGTTTACGGCTACACCTTC. Protein product: CASRAPGTGGVYGYTF. Filled out from reference TRBV5-4 and TRBJ1-2, the complete variable domain reads ETGVTQSPTHLIKTRGQQVTLRCSSQSGHNTVSWYQQALGQGPQFIFQYYREEENGRGNFPPRFSGLQFPNYSSELNVNALELDDSALYLCASRAPGTGGVYGYTFGSGTRLTVV.

The V gene is TRBV4-2, the J gene TRBJ1-1, with D maybe TRBD1 (5 bases). The V gene lost 3 bases and the J gene lost 0 bases, with 11 bases spanning the gap. Germline-derived CDR1 and CDR2 are LGHNA and YNFKEQ. This CDR3 comprises 15 residues. CDR3 amino acids: CASSHAGLMNTEAFF. The DNA for the CDR3 is TGTGCCAGCAGCCACGCGGGACTAATGAACACTGAAGCTTTCTTT.